This is a list of T cell receptor beta chains from one sample in a study of technical replicates of blood from several donors. Only in-frame clones appear in the TCRdb table, and some are missing; sequencing was by immunoSEQ multiplex PCR. The table has tens of thousands of clones, roughly 97% seen once. Sequenced: T cells isolated from PBMCs. These receptor sequences come from a human donor in good health. Each CDR3 is given with its conserved first and last residue. Fields, in order: J gene, D gene, V gene, clone size, CDR3 protein, CDR3 DNA. A D gene is named only where the DNA matches it firmly. The listing skips clone size in some rows; elsewhere it reads once, few, many or a size class.

TRBJ2-5,TRBD1,TRBV6-5,-,CASSYTGGQETQYF,TGTGCCAGCAGCTATACAGGGGGCCAAGAGACCCAGTACTTC
TRBJ2-7,-,TRBV6-5,-,CASSSTYEQYF,TGTGCCAGCAGTTCTACCTACGAGCAGTACTTC
TRBJ2-7,TRBD2,TRBV7-3,-,CASSLNPVDRGLAGWYEQYF,TGTGCCAGCAGCTTAAATCCTGTAGACAGAGGACTAGCGGGTTGGTACGAGCAGTACTTC
TRBJ2-6,TRBD1,TRBV18,-,CASSQEQGASGANVLTF,TGTGCCAGCTCACAAGAACAGGGGGCTTCTGGGGCCAACGTCCTGACTTTC
TRBJ2-1,-,TRBV4-3,-,CASSQGIGGTWPTNNEQFF,TGCGCCAGCAGCCAAGGGATCGGCGGAACATGGCCTACTAACAATGAGCAGTTCTTC
TRBJ2-7,TRBD1,TRBV7-9,once,CASSWTGQTYEQYF,TGTGCCAGCAGCTGGACGGGACAGACCTACGAGCAGTACTTC
TRBJ2-7,TRBD2,TRBV7-8,-,CASSLGLAAYEQYF,TGTGCCAGCAGCTTAGGACTAGCGGCCTACGAGCAGTACTTC
TRBJ2-7,-,TRBV10-1,-,CASSEVEHEQYF,TGCGCCAGCAGTGAAGTGGAGCACGAGCAGTACTTC
TRBJ2-3,TRBD1,TRBV2,-,CASIGQGGADTQYF,TGTGCCAGCATTGGACAGGGGGGGGCAGATACGCAGTATTTT
TRBJ2-3,-,TRBV27,-,CASSQTGDTQYF,TGTGCCAGCAGCCAAACGGGAGATACGCAGTATTTT
TRBJ1-2,TRBD1,TRBV10-3,-,CAISESGGTLDGYTF,TGTGCCATCAGTGAGTCAGGGGGCACCCTCGATGGCTACACCTTC
TRBJ2-2,-,TRBV5-1,-,CASSLGQDTGELFF,TGCGCCAGCAGCTTGGGACAGGACACCGGGGAGCTGTTTTTT
TRBJ2-7,-,TRBV6-5,-,CASKFPGHTYEQYF,TGTGCCAGCAAATTCCCGGGACACACCTACGAGCAGTACTTC
TRBJ1-2,-,TRBV19,-,CASIDHRSYGYTF,TGTGCCAGTATTGACCACAGAAGCTATGGCTACACCTTC
TRBJ2-3,TRBD2,TRBV6-5,-,CASTPSGGPDTQYF,TGTGCCAGCACCCCGTCGGGAGGGCCAGATACGCAGTATTTT
TRBJ1-1,-,TRBV30,-,CAWRRQASGIVNTEAFF,TGTGCCTGGAGAAGACAGGCGTCGGGGATCGTGAACACTGAAGCTTTCTTT
TRBJ2-7,-,TRBV5-1,-,CASSEGYHYLYEQYF,TGCGCCAGCAGCGAAGGATATCACTATCTCTACGAGCAGTACTTC
TRBJ1-1,TRBD1,TRBV27,-,CASSWTGTGAEAFF,TGTGCCAGCAGTTGGACCGGGACAGGGGCTGAGGCTTTCTTT
TRBJ1-1,-,TRBV6-5,-,CASSYSGGRTEAFF,TGTGCCAGCAGTTACTCGGGGGGGCGAACTGAAGCTTTCTTT
TRBJ2-7,TRBD1,TRBV10-1,-,CASSPAGQGTYEQYF,TGCGCCAGCAGTCCGGCGGGACAGGGCACCTACGAGCAGTACTTC
TRBJ1-4,TRBD1,TRBV7-6,-,CASSPGGFNEKLFF,TGTGCCAGCAGCCCAGGGGGCTTTAATGAAAAACTGTTTTTT
TRBJ2-1,-,TRBV11-1,-,CASSQQGREQFF,TGTGCCAGCAGCCAACAGGGTCGGGAGCAGTTCTTC
TRBJ2-7,TRBD1,TRBV28,-,CASRPTLDRGPYEQYF,TGTGCCAGCAGACCTACCCTGGACAGGGGGCCCTACGAGCAGTACTTC